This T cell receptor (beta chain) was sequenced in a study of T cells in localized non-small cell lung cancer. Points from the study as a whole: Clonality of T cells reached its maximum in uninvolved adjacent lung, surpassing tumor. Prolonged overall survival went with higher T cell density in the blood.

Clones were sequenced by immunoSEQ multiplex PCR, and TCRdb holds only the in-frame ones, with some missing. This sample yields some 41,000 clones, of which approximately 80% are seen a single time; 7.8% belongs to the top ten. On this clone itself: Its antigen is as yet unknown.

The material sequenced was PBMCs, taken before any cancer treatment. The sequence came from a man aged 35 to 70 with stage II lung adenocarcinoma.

The CDR3 sequence: CASSQEGAGGVSYNEQFF. CDR3 coding DNA: TGCGCCAGCAGCCAAGAGGGAGCGGGAGGGGTGTCCTACAATGAGCAGTTCTTC. V usage is TRBV4-3 and J usage is TRBJ2-1; TRBD2 matches at 10 bases. The length of the CDR3 is 18 residues. The junction had 6 bases not matched to a gene; V was cut back by 0 bases and J by 1 base. CDR1 is LGHNA and CDR2 is YSLEER in the germline V gene.